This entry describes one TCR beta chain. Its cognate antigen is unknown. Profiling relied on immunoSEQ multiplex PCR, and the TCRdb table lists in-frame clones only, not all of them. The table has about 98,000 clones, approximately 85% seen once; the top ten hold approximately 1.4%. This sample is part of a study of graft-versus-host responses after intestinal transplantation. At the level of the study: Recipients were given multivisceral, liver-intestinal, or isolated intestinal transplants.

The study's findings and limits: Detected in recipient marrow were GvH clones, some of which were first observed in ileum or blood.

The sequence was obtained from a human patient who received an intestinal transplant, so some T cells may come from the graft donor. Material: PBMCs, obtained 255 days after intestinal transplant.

The CDR3 loop is CASSPPGANTEAFF. The CDR3 bases are TGTGCCAGCAGTCCGCCAGGGGCGAACACTGAAGCTTTCTTT. The chain carries TRBV28 and TRBJ1-1, with D maybe TRBD1 (6 bases). The CDR3 totals 14 residues. With 5 bases removed from V and 1 base from J, the gap between germline ends came to 11 bases. Germline lookup yields CDR1 MDHEN and CDR2 SYDVKM.